The rows below give T cell receptor beta chains drawn from one sample of a study of T cell repertoires in cytomegalovirus infection. TCRdb ran MiXCR on the reads and lists one entry per CDR3 protein. The table lists nearly 650,000 distinct CDR3 sequences, around 24% of them singletons. What was sequenced was CD8+ T cells from PBMCs. Source of these receptors: a human donor in good health (CMV status not recorded). Some clones in this sample may be carry-over from other donors' samples. The CDR3 runs from the conserved cysteine through the conserved F or W. The D gene is left open where the match is weak. Not every row has a clone size; where given, it reads once, few, many or a size class.

d_call: NA
v_call: TRBV29-1
j_call: TRBJ2-1
clone_size: many
cdr3_nt: TGCAGCGTTGAAGAGGAATGGGAGCAGTTCTTC
cdr3_aa: CSVEEEWEQFF

d_call: NA
v_call: TRBV19
j_call: TRBJ1-5
clone_size: few
cdr3_nt: TGTGCCAGTAGTATGTGGGATACAGGGAATCAGCCCCAGCATTTT
cdr3_aa: CASSMWDTGNQPQHF

d_call: NA
v_call: TRBV19
j_call: TRBJ2-4
clone_size: few
cdr3_nt: TGTGCCAGTAGTACCCCCGTGGCAAGCCTCAAGGACATTCAGTACTTC
cdr3_aa: CASSTPVASLKDIQYF

d_call: TRBD1
v_call: TRBV7-9
j_call: TRBJ2-1
clone_size: NA
cdr3_nt: TGTGCCAGCAGCCACGCCGTCGGGACAGGTACCTACAATGAGCAGTTCTTC
cdr3_aa: CASSHAVGTGTYNEQFF

d_call: NA
v_call: TRBV7-8
j_call: TRBJ1-5
clone_size: many
cdr3_nt: TGTGCCAGCAGCTCACGGGACCGTAGCAATCAGCCCCAGCATTTT
cdr3_aa: CASSSRDRSNQPQHF

d_call: NA
v_call: TRBV29-1
j_call: TRBJ1-2
clone_size: NA
cdr3_nt: TGCAGCGTTGAACGGGTCTATGGCTACACCTTC
cdr3_aa: CSVERVYGYTF

d_call: NA
v_call: TRBV10-2
j_call: TRBJ1-2
clone_size: NA
cdr3_nt: TGCGCCAGCAGGGGTTCCGCTAACCGAGCGGATGGCTACACCTTC
cdr3_aa: CASRGSANRADGYTF

d_call: TRBD1
v_call: TRBV7-6
j_call: TRBJ2-7
clone_size: many
cdr3_nt: TGTGCCAGCAGTCCCGGACAGGGGAACGAGCAGTACTTC
cdr3_aa: CASSPGQGNEQYF

d_call: TRBD1
v_call: TRBV7-9
j_call: TRBJ2-1
clone_size: few
cdr3_nt: TGTGCCAGCAGCGTCCCGTGGCGGGACAGGGGGTCCTACAATGAGCAGTTCTTC
cdr3_aa: CASSVPWRDRGSYNEQFF

d_call: NA
v_call: TRBV6-2/TRBV6-3
j_call: TRBJ2-2
clone_size: NA
cdr3_nt: TGTGCCAGCAGTTACGCTAGGGCCGAGAACACCGGGGAGCTGTTTTTT
cdr3_aa: CASSYARAENTGELFF

d_call: NA
v_call: TRBV27
j_call: TRBJ1-4
clone_size: few
cdr3_nt: TGTGCCAGTTCGAGCTGGGGGGAAAAACTGTTTTTT
cdr3_aa: CASSSWGEKLFF

d_call: NA
v_call: TRBV6-4
j_call: TRBJ2-4
clone_size: few
cdr3_nt: TGTGCCAGCAGTGAATATGGCGGGGCTAACATTCAGTACTTC
cdr3_aa: CASSEYGGANIQYF

d_call: TRBD1
v_call: TRBV10-3
j_call: TRBJ1-1
clone_size: few
cdr3_nt: TGTGCCATCAGTCAGGGGGCTGAAGCTTTCTTT
cdr3_aa: CAISQGAEAFF

d_call: TRBD1
v_call: TRBV6-2/TRBV6-3
j_call: TRBJ2-3
clone_size: NA
cdr3_nt: TGTGCCAGCAGTTACTCTAGACAGGGCCAACGCTACACAGATACGCAGTATTTT
cdr3_aa: CASSYSRQGQRYTDTQYF

d_call: NA
v_call: TRBV7-2
j_call: TRBJ2-7
clone_size: many
cdr3_nt: TGTGCCAGCAGCTTGGCTGTACTCGACGAGCAGTACTTC
cdr3_aa: CASSLAVLDEQYF

d_call: TRBD1
v_call: TRBV7-2
j_call: TRBJ2-7
clone_size: many
cdr3_nt: TGTGCCAGCACCTATTCCGGGACAGGATACTACGAGCAGTACTTC
cdr3_aa: CASTYSGTGYYEQYF

d_call: NA
v_call: TRBV7-2
j_call: TRBJ2-1
clone_size: many
cdr3_nt: TGTGCCAGCAGCCCAGGGGACCGTAGCTCCTACAATGAGCAGTTCTTC
cdr3_aa: CASSPGDRSSYNEQFF

d_call: NA
v_call: TRBV25-1
j_call: TRBJ1-4
clone_size: NA
cdr3_nt: TGTGCCAGCGGAACTTTATGGGACGAGGATGAAAAACTGTTTTTT
cdr3_aa: CASGTLWDEDEKLFF